This T cell receptor beta chain originates from a study of blood T cell repertoires in COVID-19 (dated by TCRdb to 2020 to 2021). Background for the entire study: Samples covering the acute and convalescent phases of COVID-19 were provided by collaborators in the United States, Italy and Spain. Subjects who had been exposed to COVID-19, were actively infected with it, or had recovered from it provided the deeply sampled blood TCRbeta repertoires that made up the dataset. Nearly every sample came with metadata listing a de-identified subject ID, COVID-19 status, age in years and sex. HLA class I and class II types, where available, came from metadata supplied by the sample provider rather than from assay-based typing. The material from the prospective study consisted of cDNA or gDNA derived from T cells, B-cell-depleted T cells, or PBMCs. Samples came from the ongoing ImmuneRACE study (first 160 participants) plus 1,254 subjects from 6 global collaborators. The repertoires were released in a freely available public database meant as a resource for research on the immune response to SARS-CoV-2.

Comment on this clone: It lacks a known antigen. The junction departs from germline at one end; a sequencing error may be responsible.

TCRbeta CDR3 regions were amplified from genomic DNA by means of the immunoSEQ Assay, a bias-controlled multiplex PCR. Turning to the authors' computational methods: Within the assay, amplification of reference gene primers was used to estimate how many nucleated cells each sample contained. To quantify the absolute abundance of each unique TCRbeta CDR3 rearrangement, sequence reads were collapsed and filtered. For each sample, productive Simpson clonality was calculated by taking the square root of Simpson's diversity index across productive rearrangements. Drawn from immuneACCESS, this table holds only the in-frame rearrangements with V and J called that TCRdb kept. Clones are partly lost; checked studies trace under half to an unresolved V gene and leave the rest unexplained. The V and J calls and the clone size are those of that table, but D and trimming were determined from the DNA. The sample includes 120,000 or so clones, with over 55% observed a single time. The top ten clonotypes cover 2% to 2.5% of the sample.

Points the paper makes about the study in general: Clinical and demographic metadata were provided uncurated, with the amount varying by source and participant.

Whole blood was collected in K2EDTA tubes by collaborating institutions according to the institutions' own protocols. For TCRbeta analysis, collaborators shipped samples as frozen whole blood, isolated PBMCs, or DNA extracted from either of those sample types. The sequenced material came from peripheral blood. This clonotype originated in a woman aged 70-85 years with acute or convalescent COVID-19.

The CDR3 has the sequence CASGHQGGEQFF. At the DNA level, the sequence is TGTGCCAGCGGCCATCAAGGGGGTGAGCAGTTCTTC. The chain couples TRBV3-1 (or the pseudogene TRBV3-2) to TRBJ2-1; TRBD1 is possibly the D segment (6 matching bases). The germline V gene (reference sequence) supplies CDR1 LGHDT and CDR2 YNNKEL. From the cysteine through the phenylalanine, the CDR3 covers 12 amino acids. CDR3 DNA only is kept here, 36 bases in frame from base 1.